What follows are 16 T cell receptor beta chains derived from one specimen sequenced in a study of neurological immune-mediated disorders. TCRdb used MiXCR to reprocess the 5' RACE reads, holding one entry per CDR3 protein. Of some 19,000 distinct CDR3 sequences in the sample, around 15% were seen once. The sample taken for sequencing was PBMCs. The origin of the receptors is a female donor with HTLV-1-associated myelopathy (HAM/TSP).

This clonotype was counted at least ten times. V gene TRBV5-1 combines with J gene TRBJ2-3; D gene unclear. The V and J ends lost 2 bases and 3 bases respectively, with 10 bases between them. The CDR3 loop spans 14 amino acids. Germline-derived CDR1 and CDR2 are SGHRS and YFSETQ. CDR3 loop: CASSLDTATDTQYF. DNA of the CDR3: TGCGCCAGCAGCTTAGATACAGCTACAGATACGCAGTATTTT.

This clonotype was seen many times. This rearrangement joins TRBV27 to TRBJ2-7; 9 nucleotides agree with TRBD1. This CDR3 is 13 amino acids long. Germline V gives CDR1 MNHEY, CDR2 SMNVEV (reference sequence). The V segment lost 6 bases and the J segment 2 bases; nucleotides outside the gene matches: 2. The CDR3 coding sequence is TGTGCCAGCAGCCGGGACAGGGCCTACGAGCAGTACTTC. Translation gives CASSRDRAYEQYF.

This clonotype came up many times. The CDR3 here is CASSSQIGATGELFF. CDR3 DNA sequence: TGTGCCAGCAGCTCCCAGATCGGGGCGACCGGGGAGCTGTTTTTT. V and J are TRBV7-2 and TRBJ2-2; D possibly uses TRBD1 or TRBD2 (5 bases each). The CDR3 runs to 15 residues. In germline, CDR1 is SGHTA, CDR2 FQGNSA. The V gene lost 4 bases and the J gene lost 5 bases, with 14 bases spanning the gap.

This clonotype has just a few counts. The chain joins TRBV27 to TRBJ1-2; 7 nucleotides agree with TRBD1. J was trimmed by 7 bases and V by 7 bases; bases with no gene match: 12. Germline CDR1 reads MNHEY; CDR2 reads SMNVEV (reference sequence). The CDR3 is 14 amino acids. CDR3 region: CASTPGGGQLGYTF. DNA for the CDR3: TGTGCCAGCACCCCAGGAGGGGGCCAGCTTGGCTACACCTTC.

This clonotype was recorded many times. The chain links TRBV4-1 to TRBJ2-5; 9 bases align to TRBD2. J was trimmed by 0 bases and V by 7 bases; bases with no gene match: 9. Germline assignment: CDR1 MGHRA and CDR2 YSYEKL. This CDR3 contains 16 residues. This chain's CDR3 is CASKFGEREDQETQYF. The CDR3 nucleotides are TGCGCCAGCAAATTCGGAGAGCGGGAGGACCAAGAGACCCAGTACTTC.

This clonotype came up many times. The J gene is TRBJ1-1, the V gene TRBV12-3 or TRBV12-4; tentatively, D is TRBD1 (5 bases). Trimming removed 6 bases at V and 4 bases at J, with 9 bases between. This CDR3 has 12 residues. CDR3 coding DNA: TGTGCCAGCAGACGGGGGAGCACTGAAGCTTTCTTT. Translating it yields CASRRGSTEAFF.

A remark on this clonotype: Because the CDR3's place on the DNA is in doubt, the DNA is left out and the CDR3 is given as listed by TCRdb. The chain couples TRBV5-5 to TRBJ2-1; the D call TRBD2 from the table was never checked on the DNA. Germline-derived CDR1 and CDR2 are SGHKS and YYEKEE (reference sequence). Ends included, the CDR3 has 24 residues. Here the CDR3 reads CASSFYICSARGGLGRGAYNEQFF.

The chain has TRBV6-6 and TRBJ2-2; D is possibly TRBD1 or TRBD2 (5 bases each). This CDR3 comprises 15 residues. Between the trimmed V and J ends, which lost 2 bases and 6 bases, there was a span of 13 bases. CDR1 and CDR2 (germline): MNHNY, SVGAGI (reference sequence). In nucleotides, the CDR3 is TGTGCCAGCAGTTACGAGGGGACGACCCCCGGGGAGCTGTTTTTT. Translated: CASSYEGTTPGELFF.

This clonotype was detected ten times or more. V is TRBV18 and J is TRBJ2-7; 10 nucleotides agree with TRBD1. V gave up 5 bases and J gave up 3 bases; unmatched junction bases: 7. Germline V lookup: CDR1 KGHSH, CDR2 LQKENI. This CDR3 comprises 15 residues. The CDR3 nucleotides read TGTGCCAGCTCATCCGCCGGGACAGGGGTCTACGAGCAGTACTTC. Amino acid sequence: CASSSAGTGVYEQYF.

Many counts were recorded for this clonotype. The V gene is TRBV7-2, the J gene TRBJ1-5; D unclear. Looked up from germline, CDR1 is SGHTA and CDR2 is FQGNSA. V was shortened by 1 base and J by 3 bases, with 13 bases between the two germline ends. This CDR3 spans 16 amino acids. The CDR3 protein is CASSLEVGRYNQPQHF. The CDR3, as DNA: TGTGCCAGCAGCTTAGAAGTCGGCAGGTACAATCAGCCCCAGCATTTT.

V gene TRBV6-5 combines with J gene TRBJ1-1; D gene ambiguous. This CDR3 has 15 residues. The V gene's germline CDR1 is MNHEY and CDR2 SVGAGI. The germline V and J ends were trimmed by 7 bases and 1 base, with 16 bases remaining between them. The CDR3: CASTHGVAKNTEAFF. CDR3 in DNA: TGTGCCAGCACCCACGGGGTAGCCAAGAACACTGAAGCTTTCTTT.

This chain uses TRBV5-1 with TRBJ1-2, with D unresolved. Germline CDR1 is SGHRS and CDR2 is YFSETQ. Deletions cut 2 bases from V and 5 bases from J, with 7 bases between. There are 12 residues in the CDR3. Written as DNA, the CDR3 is TGCGCCAGCAGCTTAGATCAGTATGGCTACACCTTC. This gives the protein CASSLDQYGYTF. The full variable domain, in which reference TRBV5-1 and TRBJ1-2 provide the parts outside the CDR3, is KAGVTQTPRYLIKTRGQQVTLSCSPISGHRSVSWYQQTPGQGLQFLFEYFSETQRNKGNFPGRFSGRQFSNSRSEMNVSTLELGDSALYLCASSLDQYGYTFGSGTRLTVV.

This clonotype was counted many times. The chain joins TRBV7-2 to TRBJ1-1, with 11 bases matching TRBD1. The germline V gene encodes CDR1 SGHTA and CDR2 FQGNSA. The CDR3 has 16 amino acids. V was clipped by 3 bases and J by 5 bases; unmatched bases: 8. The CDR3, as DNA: TGTGCCAGCAGCTTCTCCGGGACAGGGGGATATACTGAAGCTTTCTTT. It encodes CASSFSGTGGYTEAFF.

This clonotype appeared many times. This CDR3 is CASSKPVAQAFF. The DNA of the CDR3 is TGTGCCAGCAGTAAGCCGGTTGCTCAAGCTTTCTTT. V is TRBV25-1 and J is TRBJ1-1; D is ambiguous. In germline, CDR1 is MGHDK, CDR2 SYGVNS. V was cut by 5 bases and J by 9 bases, with 13 bases left in between. The CDR3 contains 12 residues.

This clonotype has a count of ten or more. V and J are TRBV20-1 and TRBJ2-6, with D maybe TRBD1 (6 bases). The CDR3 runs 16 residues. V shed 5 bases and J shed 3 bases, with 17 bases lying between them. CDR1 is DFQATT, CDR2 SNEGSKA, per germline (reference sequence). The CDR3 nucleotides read TGCAGTGCTCGGCGGGCAGGGGAAGGTGGGGCCAACGTCCTGACTTTC. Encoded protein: CSARRAGEGGANVLTF.

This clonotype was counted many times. CDR3 nucleotides: TGTGCCAGCAGTCCGAGTTCTGGGGGGGAAAAACTGTTTTTT. Encoded protein: CASSPSSGGEKLFF. The chain is built from TRBV3-1 and TRBJ1-4, with D possibly TRBD1 on 5 matching bases. There are 14 residues in the CDR3. Germline CDR1 and CDR2: LGHDT and YNNKEL (reference sequence). V was trimmed by 6 bases and J by 8 bases, leaving 16 bases between them.